These 25 T cell receptor beta chains share one sample of origin, sequenced in a study of blood T cell repertoires in COVID-19. Clones were read by immunoSEQ multiplex PCR, and TCRdb kept only the in-frame ones, dropping some. The sample has 55,000 to 75,000 clones, approximately 80% seen once; the top ten hold 28%. Material: peripheral blood. The origin of the receptors is a man aged 65 to 85 with acute or convalescent COVID-19.

This clone was detected a few times. The chain has TRBV11-3 and TRBJ2-7, with 8 bases lining up with TRBD1. Germline V gene lookup returns CDR1 SGHNT and CDR2 YENEEA. Trimming removed 5 bases from V and 9 bases from J; junction bases left unmatched: 12. This CDR3 is 14 amino acids long. The CDR3 DNA reads TGTGCCAGCAGCCCAGGACAGGGTTCGTGGGCGCAGTACTTC. Amino acids: CASSPGQGSWAQYF.

The V call is TRBV5-6, the J call TRBJ1-1, with D perhaps matching TRBD1 (5 bases). Per the germline V gene, CDR1 is SGHDT and CDR2 is YYEEEE. The CDR3 contains 14 residues. Trimming stripped 0 bases from V and 2 bases from J, with 8 bases between. CDR3 DNA sequence: TGTGCCAGCAGCTTGGGACAGACTAACACTGAAGCTTTCTTT. This sequence encodes CASSLGQTNTEAFF.

The J gene is TRBJ1-5, the V gene TRBV7-2; D may be TRBD1 (5 bases). The CDR3 covers 14 residues. CDR1 and CDR2 (germline): SGHTA, FQGNSA. Deletions cut 5 bases from V and 7 bases from J, with 15 bases between. CDR3 coding DNA: TGTGCCAGCAGCCTAGGTCACACAGGACAGCCCCAGCATTTT. Translating gives CASSLGHTGQPQHF.

The chain recombines TRBV6-2 or TRBV6-3 with TRBJ1-2; 8 bases match TRBD1. J lost 3 bases, V lost 3 bases, and 6 bases had no gene match. In germline, CDR1 is MNHEY, CDR2 SVGEGT. This CDR3 region has 15 residues. The CDR3 spells CASSYLQGAHYGYTF. As DNA, the CDR3 is TGTGCCAGCAGTTATTTGCAGGGGGCACACTATGGCTACACCTTC.

The V and J genes are TRBV29-1 and TRBJ2-2; TRBD2 agrees at 10 bases. The V and J ends lost 7 bases and 1 base, in that order; junction bases with no gene match: 6. The CDR3 has 15 amino acids. Per the germline V gene, CDR1 is SQVTM and CDR2 is ANQGSEA. Here the CDR3 reads CSARRTSGNTGELFF. DNA of the CDR3: TGCAGCGCACGCCGGACTAGCGGGAACACCGGGGAGCTGTTTTTT.

This chain connects TRBV5-1 to TRBJ1-5; D gene unclear. This CDR3 region has 13 residues. The V gene's germline CDR1 is SGHRS and CDR2 YFSETQ. V shed 3 bases and J shed 0 bases, with 4 bases lying between them. Written as DNA, the CDR3 is TGCGCCAGCAGCTCAGATAGCAATCAGCCCCAGCATTTT. Encoded protein: CASSSDSNQPQHF.

This clone occurred once. The genes are TRBV7-9 and TRBJ2-4; a weak D match, TRBD2 (5 bases). The CDR3 runs 14 residues. CDR1 and CDR2 from the germline V gene are SEHNR and FQNEAQ (reference sequence). Trimming removed 3 bases at V and 2 bases at J, with 8 bases between. The CDR3 loop reads CASSFQDSKNIQYF. The CDR3 DNA follows: TGTGCCAGCAGCTTCCAGGACTCCAAAAACATTCAGTACTTC.

Regarding this clone: The junction differs from germline at one of its ends, possibly a read error. The chain's CDR3 is CARSQRLAGGGDTQYF. The CDR3 DNA sequence: TGTGCCCGCAGCCAACGACTAGCGGGGGGGGGAGATACGCAGTATTTT. The J gene is TRBJ2-3, the V gene TRBV3-1 (or the pseudogene TRBV3-2); 14 bases line up with TRBD2. The CDR3 spans 16 residues. The germline CDR1 and CDR2 sequences are LGHDT and YNNKEL (reference sequence).

This clone was detected a few times. DNA for the CDR3: TGTGCCAGCAGCCTACAAGAGACCCAGTACTTC. Protein sequence: CASSLQETQYF. V is TRBV6-2 or TRBV6-3 and J is TRBJ2-5, with D unresolved. With 6 bases removed from V and 2 bases from J, the gap between germline ends came to 4 bases. The CDR3 contains 11 residues. Looked up from germline, CDR1 is MNHEY and CDR2 is SVGEGT.

The J gene is TRBJ2-7, the V gene TRBV28; maybe TRBD1 (6 bases). Germline values: CDR1 MDHEN, CDR2 SYDVKM. V lost 8 bases and J lost 5, with 19 bases in between. This CDR3 is built from 14 residues. For the CDR3, the DNA is TGTGCCAGCCGGAAACCGACAGGCGGCCACGAGCAGTACTTC. This sequence encodes CASRKPTGGHEQYF.

The chain recombines TRBV29-1 with TRBJ2-7; D might be TRBD1 (7 bases). Germline V gives CDR1 SQVTM, CDR2 ANQGSEA. V was cut by 4 bases and J by 3 bases, with 10 bases left in between. The CDR3 length is 12 residues. CDR3 coding DNA: TGCAGCGTTGGACAGGGAGGCTACGAGCAGTACTTC. Protein: CSVGQGGYEQYF.

V gene TRBV28 combines with J gene TRBJ2-7; D remains unclear. Trimming took off 3 bases at V and 0 bases at J, with 9 bases between the two ends. The CDR3 loop spans 14 amino acids. Germline-derived CDR1 and CDR2 are MDHEN and SYDVKM. The CDR3 loop is CASSLLASSYEQYF. The DNA for the CDR3 is TGTGCCAGCAGTTTGCTGGCTAGCTCCTACGAGCAGTACTTC.

This rearrangement joins TRBV5-4 to TRBJ1-6, with a possible D match to TRBD1 (5 bases). This CDR3 has 15 residues. The V and J ends lost 1 base and 14 bases respectively, with 19 bases between them. CDR1 and CDR2 from the germline V gene are SGHNT and YYREEE (reference sequence). The CDR3 is CASSLQGRKVSALHF. CDR3 sequence (DNA): TGTGCCAGCAGCTTGCAGGGAAGAAAGGTATCGGCCCTCCACTTT.

This chain uses TRBV2 with TRBJ1-5; unclear D gene. Germline V gene data show CDR1 as SNHLY and CDR2 as FYNNEI. The CDR3 has 17 residues. V shed 5 bases and J shed 5 bases, with 22 bases lying between them. CDR3 nucleotide sequence: TGTGCCAGCAGTCAAATGGTAGGGTACGGGGAGTATCAGCCCCAGCATTTT. Translation gives CASSQMVGYGEYQPQHF.

The chain carries TRBV3-1 (or the pseudogene TRBV3-2) and TRBJ2-1; D uncertain. Germline assignment: CDR1 LGHDT and CDR2 YNNKEL (reference sequence). The V and J ends lost 0 bases and 12 bases respectively, with 12 bases between them. The CDR3 is 13 amino acids. CDR3 in amino acids: CASSQERESGQFF. The CDR3 DNA reads TGTGCCAGCAGCCAAGAACGAGAGTCGGGGCAGTTCTTC.

The chain combines TRBV2 with TRBJ1-5; TRBD1 agrees at 8 bases. Germline CDR1 is SNHLY and CDR2 is FYNNEI. The CDR3 sequence is 15 residues long. V lost 5 bases, J lost 6 bases, and 9 bases stayed unmatched. CDR3 in amino acids: CASSPQTTGVQPQHF. CDR3 in DNA: TGTGCCAGCAGTCCCCAGACGACAGGGGTTCAGCCCCAGCATTTT. Together with reference TRBV2 and TRBJ1-5, the CDR3 gives the full variable domain: EPEVTQTPSHQVTQMGQEVILRCVPISNHLYFYWYRQILGQKVEFLVSFYNNEISEKSEIFDDQFSVERPDGSNFTLKIRSTKLEDSAMYFCASSPQTTGVQPQHFGDGTRLSIL.

The chain's CDR3 is CASSPTGIGELFF. In DNA, the CDR3 is TGTGCCAGCAGCCCGACAGGGATCGGGGAGCTGTTTTTT. The genes are TRBV4-2 and TRBJ2-2; TRBD1 agrees at 7 bases. Trimming removed 4 bases from V and 7 bases from J; junction bases left unmatched: 3. The CDR3 covers 13 residues. Germline CDR1 LGHNA, CDR2 YNFKEQ.

This clone appeared a few times. The gene calls are TRBV27 and TRBJ1-1; 10 positions match TRBD1. The CDR3 is 16 residues long. V lost 1 base, J lost 1 base, and 3 bases stayed unmatched. Germline CDR1 is MNHEY and CDR2 is SMNVEV (reference sequence). Here the CDR3 reads CASSLWTGGKNTEAFF. The DNA of the CDR3 is TGTGCCAGCAGTTTATGGACAGGGGGGAAGAACACTGAAGCTTTCTTT.

The chain has TRBV29-1 and TRBJ1-2; TRBD1 matches at 12 bases. From germline, CDR1 is SQVTM and CDR2 ANQGSEA. The CDR3 totals 16 residues. The V and J ends lost 7 bases and 4 bases, in that order; junction bases with no gene match: 13. This chain's CDR3 is CSAVIRDRGHVYGYTF. CDR3 in DNA: TGCAGCGCTGTAATCCGGGACAGGGGGCACGTCTATGGCTACACCTTC. Complete variable domain (other parts from reference TRBV29-1 and TRBJ1-2): SAVISQKPSRDICQRGTSLTIQCQVDSQVTMMFWYRQQPGQSLTLIATANQGSEATYESGFVIDKFPISRPNLTFSTLTVSNMSPEDSSIYLCSAVIRDRGHVYGYTFGSGTRLTVV.

The chain carries TRBV15 and TRBJ1-1; D remains unclear. Germline CDR1 is LNHNV and CDR2 is YYDKDF (reference sequence). The CDR3 spans 16 residues. Trimming removed 0 bases at V and 5 bases at J, with 16 bases between. Here the CDR3 DNA reads TGTGCCACCAGCAGAGATAGTATACTTTCGAGGACTGAAGCTTTCTTT. Its translation: CATSRDSILSRTEAFF.

In its sample, this clone was seen a few times. The gene calls are TRBV5-1 and TRBJ2-7, with D possibly being TRBD1 (6 bases). The CDR3 runs 14 residues. V was cut by 1 base and J by 3 bases, with 11 bases left in between. CDR1 SGHRS and CDR2 YFSETQ come from the germline V gene. As DNA, the CDR3 is TGCGCCAGCAGCTTGACACAGGGAAGCTACGAGCAGTACTTC. Amino acid sequence: CASSLTQGSYEQYF.

This sequence joins TRBV3-1 (or the pseudogene TRBV3-2) and TRBJ2-5; D possibly corresponds to TRBD2 (6 bases). V was clipped by 4 bases and J by 0 bases, with 9 bases between them. The CDR3 spans 14 residues. The germline gives CDR1 LGHDT, CDR2 YNNKEL (reference sequence). The CDR3 region has the DNA TGTGCCAGCAGCCGAGGGGACTACCAAGAGACCCAGTACTTC. It translates to CASSRGDYQETQYF.

The chain is built from TRBV6-5 and TRBJ2-1; TRBD1 agrees at 9 bases. Per the germline V gene, CDR1 is MNHEY and CDR2 is SVGAGI. Trimming took 6 bases from V and 9 from J; bases not matched to a gene: 12. The CDR3 length is 15 residues. In DNA, the CDR3 is TGTGCCAGCAGCCTATCGGGACAGGGTTCCAGTGAGCAGTTCTTC. Translated, it gives CASSLSGQGSSEQFF.

This chain connects TRBV6-5 to TRBJ2-7; a weak D match, TRBD1 (5 bases). The CDR3 consists of 12 residues. V lost 8 bases to trimming and J lost 4 bases, with 12 bases between them. Germline CDR1 is MNHEY and CDR2 is SVGAGI. The DNA of the CDR3 is TGTGCCAGCGGGGTTAAGGGGTACGAGCAGTACTTC. This gives the protein CASGVKGYEQYF.

The chain couples TRBV12-3 or TRBV12-4 to TRBJ2-5, with a weak D call TRBD2 (5 bases). The V and J ends lost 5 bases and 5 bases respectively, with 12 bases between them. CDR3 size: 13 residues. CDR3 bases: TGTGCCAGCAGTCAGAACCGAGGGGAGACCCAGTACTTC. Its translation: CASSQNRGETQYF.